The 20 T cell receptor beta chains in this list originate from one sample, sequenced in a study of T-cell reconstitution after alpha-beta-depleted transplantation in children (dated by TCRdb to 2015 to 2016). The library relied on PCR. The instrument given in TCRdb is Illumina HiSeq 2500. TCR library preparation used molecular barcoding, with unique molecular identifiers applied to normalize quantification of the TCRbeta repertoire. The public reads were quality trimmed at Q25 with fastp and then assembled into clones with MiXCR by TCRdb, keeping productive beta chains. Here each entry gathers all rows of one CDR3 protein and keeps the most common genes and DNA. In this sample the table shows about 500,000 distinct CDR3 sequences, 30% to 35% of which occur a single time. The ten biggest clones cover approximately 2.3% of the sample. The sequencing here drew on PBMCs from the stem cell graft donor, taken from the stem cell graft. All receptors come from a human donor who donated a stem cell graft to a child with aplastic anemia.

About this clonotype: The junction and the germline gene differ at one end; a read error may be behind it. The rearrangement uses TRBV15 and TRBJ2-1; 10 bases map to TRBD2. The CDR3 runs 15 residues. Germline CDR1 and CDR2: LNHNV and YYDKDF (reference sequence). The CDR3 sequence is CATSGEAGGNNEQFF. As DNA, the CDR3 is TGTGCCACCAGCGGAGAAGCGGGAGGGAACAATGAGCAGTTCTTC.

The chain has TRBV9 and TRBJ2-1; 12 positions match TRBD2. After removal of 3 bases from V and 4 bases from J, the junction contained 5 bases not matched to a gene. The CDR3 loop spans 16 amino acids. In germline, CDR1 is SGDLS, CDR2 YYNGEE. The CDR3 DNA follows: TGTGCCAGCAGCGCCGTCGGACTAGCGGGATACAATGAGCAGTTCTTC. It codes for CASSAVGLAGYNEQFF.

A few counts support this clonotype. J is TRBJ2-1 and V is TRBV13; D is unresolved. Germline V CDR1 and CDR2: PRHDT, FYEKMQ (reference sequence). The ends were cut back, 5 bases at V and 3 bases at J, with 11 bases in the middle. The CDR3 contains 14 residues. The DNA for the CDR3 is TGTGCCAGCAGCCTAAGTGAACGCTACAATGAGCAGTTCTTC. The encoded protein is CASSLSERYNEQFF.

The table lists this clonotype with a count of one. The chain employs TRBV30 and TRBJ1-1, with D perhaps matching TRBD1 (6 bases). Germline V gene sequence: CDR1 GTSNPN, CDR2 SVGIG (reference sequence). This CDR3 is 13 amino acids long. V shed 2 bases and J shed 4 bases, with 11 bases lying between them. The DNA of the CDR3 is TGTGCCTGGAGTCCTTCAGGGGTCACTGAAGCTTTCTTT. This codes for CAWSPSGVTEAFF.

Only a few counts were recorded for this clonotype. The chain combines TRBV30 with TRBJ1-4; no clear D. The length of the CDR3 is 12 residues. CDR1 is GTSNPN, CDR2 SVGIG, per germline (reference sequence). Trimming cost V 0 bases and J 11 bases, with 10 bases left between them. The CDR3 coding sequence is TGTGCCTGGAGTGTAGTCGCGGGCAAACTGTTTTTT. Amino acid sequence: CAWSVVAGKLFF.

The chain recombines TRBV25-1 with TRBJ2-5, with TRBD1 identical over 9 bases. V dropped 4 bases and J dropped 2; count of bases not matched to a gene: 5. The CDR3 runs 15 residues. CDR1 is MGHDK, CDR2 SYGVNS, per germline. CDR3 sequence reads: CASSAPGTGQETQYF. The CDR3 DNA sequence: TGTGCCAGCAGTGCCCCAGGGACAGGGCAAGAGACCCAGTACTTC.

This clonotype was counted only a few times. The chain is built from TRBV5-1 and TRBJ2-1, with TRBD2 matching 11 bases. V lost 3 bases to trimming and J lost 6 bases; unmatched junction nucleotides: 11. The CDR3 consists of 17 residues. Looked up from germline, CDR1 is SGHRS and CDR2 is YFSETQ. This CDR3 reads CASSSDISGRGSNEQFF. The CDR3 DNA reads as TGCGCCAGCAGCTCAGACATTAGCGGGAGGGGGTCCAATGAGCAGTTCTTC.

The chain joins TRBV12-3 or TRBV12-4 to TRBJ1-2; D is undetermined. The CDR3 totals 13 residues. V was pared by 6 bases and J by 3 bases, with 11 bases between. This CDR3 reads CASRGSPDYGYTF. The DNA for the CDR3 is TGTGCCAGCAGGGGATCCCCGGACTATGGCTACACCTTC.

The V gene is TRBV2, the J gene TRBJ2-7; D may be TRBD1 (5 bases). The CDR3 has 13 amino acids. Germline V gives CDR1 SNHLY, CDR2 FYNNEI. V lost 7 bases and J 3 bases, leaving 13 bases between the germline ends. CDR3: CASTLTESYEQYV. The CDR3 DNA is TGTGCCAGCACCCTGACAGAAAGCTACGAGCAGTACGTC.

A few counts support this clonotype. The CDR3 protein is CASSHWRSNTGELFF. The CDR3 DNA reads as TGTGCCAGCAGCCACTGGCGGTCGAACACCGGGGAGCTGTTTTTT. The chain uses TRBV6-2 or TRBV6-3 and TRBJ2-2; no reliable D call. The germline gives CDR1 MNHEY, CDR2 SVGEGT. Trimming shortened V by 6 bases and J by 0 bases, and 11 bases separated the two germline ends. The CDR3 is 15 amino acids.

The sample holds many counts of this clonotype. V and J are TRBV7-8 and TRBJ2-5, with TRBD2 matching over 8 bases. The CDR3 totals 14 residues. V lost 5 bases, J lost 5 bases, and 7 bases stayed unmatched. The germline gives CDR1 SGHVS, CDR2 FQNEAQ. CDR3 DNA: TGTGCCAGCAGCCCTAGCGGGTTCGGGGAGACCCAGTACTTC. Translating gives CASSPSGFGETQYF.

This clonotype has only a few counts. The genes are TRBV6-2 or TRBV6-3 and TRBJ1-5, with D hard to call. This CDR3 region has 20 residues. The V and J ends lost 0 bases and 1 base respectively, with 22 bases between them. Germline lookup yields CDR1 MNHEY and CDR2 SVGEGT. The CDR3 loop reads CASSYSNEPRGLGSNQPQHF. In DNA, the CDR3 is TGTGCCAGCAGTTACTCGAACGAACCCCGGGGTTTGGGCAGCAATCAGCCCCAGCATTTT.

This rearrangement joins TRBV5-8 to TRBJ2-7; possibly TRBD1 for D (6 bases). This CDR3 spans 13 amino acids. Between the trimmed V and J ends, which lost 2 bases and 6 bases, there was a span of 12 bases. CDR1 is SGHTS and CDR2 is YDEGEE in the germline V gene. The CDR3 nucleotides are TGTGCCAGCAGCTTTGACAGGCTCCGCGAGCAGTACGTC. It is translated as CASSFDRLREQYV.

CDR3 nucleotides: TGCAGTGCTAGGACGGCGGGCCTAGATACGCAGTATTTT. It yields the protein CSARTAGLDTQYF. The rearrangement links TRBV20-1 to TRBJ2-3; maybe TRBD2 (5 bases). This CDR3 contains 13 residues. Looked up from germline, CDR1 is DFQATT and CDR2 is SNEGSKA (reference sequence). The ends were cut back, 3 bases at V and 5 bases at J, with 12 bases in the middle.

Only one count was recorded for this clonotype. The chain links TRBV6-5 to TRBJ2-3; TRBD1 is a possible D gene (5 bases). Trimming took 0 bases from V and 0 from J, leaving 16 bases between them. The CDR3 sequence is 18 residues long. The V gene's germline CDR1 is MNHEY and CDR2 SVGAGI. As DNA, the CDR3 is TGTGCCAGCAGTTACTCGGCCTATAGGGGTACAAGCACAGATACGCAGTATTTT. Translating it yields CASSYSAYRGTSTDTQYF.

The rearrangement joins TRBV5-5 to TRBJ2-1; 14 nucleotides align to TRBD2. The CDR3 is 16 amino acids. After removal of 4 bases from V and 5 bases from J, the junction contained 5 bases not matched to a gene. Per the germline V gene, CDR1 is SGHKS and CDR2 is YYEKEE (reference sequence). DNA of the CDR3: TGTGCCAGCAGCAGACTAGCGGGGGGGGACCACAATGAGCAGTTCTTC. It yields the protein CASSRLAGGDHNEQFF.

The rearrangement uses TRBV12-2 and TRBJ2-7; no check of the table's D call, TRBD1, against the DNA was made. TRBV12-2 has pseudogene status. The CDR3 length is 13 residues. The CDR3 nucleotides read TGTGCAAGTCGCGCTACTCCAGGGGGGGAGCAGTACGTC. Amino acids: CASRATPGGEQYV.

For this clonotype: At one end, the junction sequence differs from germline, possibly due to a read error. The chain recombines TRBV4-3 with TRBJ2-2; D is perhaps TRBD2 (5 bases). The length of the CDR3 is 15 residues. CDR1 is LGHNA, CDR2 YSLEER, per germline. The CDR3 sequence: CASSQDLSATGEPFF. In DNA, the CDR3 is TGCGCCAGCAGCCAAGATTTATCAGCAACCGGGGAGCCGTTTTTT.

This clonotype was seen repeatedly, ten times or more. This chain links TRBV12-3 or TRBV12-4 with TRBJ1-1; unclear D gene. This CDR3 spans 13 amino acids. V shed 3 bases and J shed 2 bases, with 7 bases lying between them. Here the CDR3 reads CASSFTGNTEAFF. DNA for the CDR3: TGTGCCAGCAGTTTTACGGGTAACACTGAAGCTTTCTTT.

This clonotype was detected a few times. The chain joins TRBV7-9 to TRBJ2-1, with D perhaps being TRBD1 or TRBD2 (5 bases each). The CDR3 has 11 residues. Germline loops: CDR1 SEHNR, CDR2 FQNEAQ (reference sequence). Trimming left V 5 bases short and J 13 bases short, with 12 bases between. The CDR3 sequence is CASSHGGPQFF. The CDR3 DNA reads as TGTGCCAGCAGCCATGGGGGACCTCAGTTCTTC.